These T cell receptor beta chains were read from a single sample in a study of shared clonotypes between healthy human individuals. Libraries were prepared by immunoSEQ multiplex PCR; TCRdb keeps only in-frame clonotypes and omits some of them. The sample holds about 470,000 clones, around 79% seen once. The sample comprised PBMCs. The receptors stem from a woman in her 40s in good health. Some clones in this sample may be carry-over from other donors' samples. CDR3s include the opening cysteine and the closing phenylalanine or tryptophan. D genes are given only for firm matches. Expanded clones are given a class, and other clones once, few, many or no size at all.

cdr3_length	j_call	clone_size	d_call	v_call	cdr3_aa
16	TRBJ2-2	-	TRBD2	TRBV9	CASSSPYGTSTGELFF
15	TRBJ2-7	-	TRBD1	TRBV4-1	CASSLPGQGAGEQYF
17	TRBJ2-2	-	TRBD2	TRBV18	CASSREVLAGNTGELFF
15	TRBJ1-6	-	-	TRBV7-6	CASSPSGSFGSPLHF
11	TRBJ2-3	-	-	TRBV20-1	CSALPGDTQYF
14	TRBJ2-7	-	TRBD2	TRBV28	CASSRRTSRGEQYF
15	TRBJ2-2	-	TRBD1	TRBV6-1	CASSPTGFNTGELFF
15	TRBJ2-2	-	TRBD1	TRBV7-8	CASPNRGPNTGELFF
16	TRBJ2-1	-	-	TRBV29-1	CSVRASPGRTYNEQFF
13	TRBJ2-7	-	-	TRBV19	CASSPLGGPEQYF
13	TRBJ2-3	-	-	TRBV5-6	CASSLEGVNTQYF
14	TRBJ1-2	-	TRBD1	TRBV30	CAWSVLDRGSGYTF
14	TRBJ2-1	-	TRBD2	TRBV19	CASSILAAYNEQFF
11	TRBJ2-3	-	-	TRBV7-2	CASRVGDTQYF
14	TRBJ2-3	-	-	TRBV18	CASSPSHSTDTQYF
12	TRBJ1-5	-	-	TRBV19	CASSMLLGSQHF
15	TRBJ2-5	-	TRBD1	TRBV6-6	CASSPRDSGQETQYF
17	TRBJ2-5	-	-	TRBV11-2	CASSLRVSWGNQETQYF
15	TRBJ2-7	-	TRBD1	TRBV5-4	CASSPHGQGAYEQYF
14	TRBJ2-1	-	TRBD2	TRBV7-7	CASSLGLAGDEQFF
13	TRBJ1-2	-	-	TRBV2	CASSTAREGGYTF
15	TRBJ2-7	-	TRBD1	TRBV29-1	CSVEGFGTGGYEQYF
15	TRBJ1-4	-	TRBD1	TRBV28	CASSFGQGWDEKLFF
12	TRBJ2-7	-	-	TRBV14	CASSIGTFEQYF
16	TRBJ2-7	-	TRBD2	TRBV5-1	CASSRGLAGYSYEQYF
16	TRBJ2-5	-	TRBD2	TRBV25-1	CASSESRASGVVEQYF
17	TRBJ2-2	-	-	TRBV7-8	CASSPEGGAGPFRELFF
15	TRBJ2-2	-	TRBD2	TRBV27	CASRVAGTNTGELFF
17	TRBJ2-1	few	TRBD2	TRBV7-9	CASSPQGLAGVSNEQFF
11	TRBJ1-5	few	-	TRBV15	CAIRDHQPQHF
14	TRBJ1-4	-	-	TRBV7-2	CASSFTARVEKLFF
14	TRBJ2-5	-	TRBD1	TRBV6-5	CASGTAMYQETQYF
14	TRBJ2-1	many	TRBD2	TRBV4-1	CASNFPGGSNEQFF
15	TRBJ1-1	-	-	TRBV18	CASSPRADFVTEAFF
14	TRBJ1-2	many	TRBD1	TRBV5-1	CASSLGTGGYGYTF
13	TRBJ1-4	few	-	TRBV6-1	CASSESRLQRLFF
18	TRBJ2-7	-	TRBD1	TRBV27	CASRPRDRGVGGRYEQYF
16	TRBJ1-1	few	TRBD1	TRBV5-1	CASSLAGQGLNTEAFF
14	TRBJ2-3	-	-	TRBV29-1	CSVEPSAGTDTQYF
15	TRBJ1-1	-	TRBD1	TRBV7-9	CASSQKGGAWTEAFF
15	TRBJ1-6	-	TRBD1	TRBV11-2	CASSLAGTGESPLHF
15	TRBJ2-7	many	TRBD2	TRBV4-1	CASSQGAGVVYEQYF
14	TRBJ2-3	few	-	TRBV6-4	CASSPGRHTDTQYF
13	TRBJ1-2	once	-	TRBV7-2	CASSLGVERGYTF
16	TRBJ2-6	-	-	TRBV7-3	CASSLRQNSGANVLTF
16	TRBJ2-7	-	-	TRBV30	CAWTPPRLAITYEQYF
15	TRBJ1-2	few	TRBD1	TRBV18	CASSPGTGGLYGYTF
14	TRBJ1-3	many	-	TRBV4-3	CASSPSTQRDTIYF
13	TRBJ2-7	-	-	TRBV7-9	CASRFNTASEQYF
16	TRBJ2-2	-	-	TRBV28	CASSFRVREIPGELFF
14	TRBJ2-7	-	-	TRBV15	CAISIAHGVYEQYF
16	TRBJ2-1	few	TRBD2	TRBV28	CASISLAGGAYNEQFF
16	TRBJ1-3	-	-	TRBV18	CASSPSTGFSGNTIYF
15	TRBJ2-7	-	TRBD2	TRBV28	CASSLGGVYPREQYF
13	TRBJ2-7	-	-	TRBV4-2	CASSQDLSYEQYF
13	TRBJ2-7	-	-	TRBV6-5	CASSYSVGIEQYF
12	TRBJ1-5	few	-	TRBV30	CAWSGQNQPQHF
14	TRBJ1-1	-	-	TRBV29-1	CSVEGGQPNTEAFF